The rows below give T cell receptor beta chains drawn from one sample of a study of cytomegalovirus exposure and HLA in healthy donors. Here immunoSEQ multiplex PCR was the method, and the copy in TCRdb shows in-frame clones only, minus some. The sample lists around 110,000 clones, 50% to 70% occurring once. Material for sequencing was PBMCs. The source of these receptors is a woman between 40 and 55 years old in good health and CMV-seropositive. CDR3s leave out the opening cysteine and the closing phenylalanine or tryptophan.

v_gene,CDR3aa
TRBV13,ASSLEGAGGELF
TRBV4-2,ASSQELAGTIITDTQY
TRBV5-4,ASSRRDRNTGELF
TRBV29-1,SVEGLALRTDTQY
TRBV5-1,ASSMDRGLGEQF
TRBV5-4,ASSMQGSRGNEQF
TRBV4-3,ASSQDWQVYGSPLH
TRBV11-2,ASTRRTGIYEQY
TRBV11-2,ASSFPKDRGRSSSYEQY
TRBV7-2,ASSSRTDALF
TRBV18,ASSPLEGDTEAF
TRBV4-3,ASSQAGQGSSPLH
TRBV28,ASSSPRLGGETQY
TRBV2,ASSTTGGSTEAF
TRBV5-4,ASSGAAGVYNEQF
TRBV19,ASSTGLAASTDTQY
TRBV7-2,ASSTAGPGQIHQPQH
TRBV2,ASIQGMNTEAF
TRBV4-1,ASSQDTELRQQY
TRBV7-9,ASSSYRRAHYEQY
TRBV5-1,ASSLATGTPS
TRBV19,ASSMTSGSVAKNIQY
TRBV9,ASSATGTSGTAGQTGELF
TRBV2,ASSDRGPNQPQH
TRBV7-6,ASTATPFSDNRQPQH
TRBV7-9,ASSPSGNEQF
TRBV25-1,ASILSNEQF
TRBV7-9,ASSVGLAVNEQF
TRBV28,ASSSLDRRLLREAF
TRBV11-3,ASSPGTSRNEQF
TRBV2,ASKDYESYNEQF
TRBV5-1,ASSGSGLAGGQGHEQY
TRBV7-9,ASRPIGPFETGSPSPLH
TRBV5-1,ASSLATGGPEAF
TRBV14,ASSHTGFWGYT
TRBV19,ASSPRGFSTDTQY
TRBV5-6,ASSQDTTIRTEAF
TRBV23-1,ASTRQGAFWEQY
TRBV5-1,ASRTVPLEESPLH
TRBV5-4,ASSSLFRGYGYT
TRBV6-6,ASSWTGFDGYT
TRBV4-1,ASSQVSRANSPLH
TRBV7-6,ASSFRGRQPMNTEAF
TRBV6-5,ASSSGTWTTGELF
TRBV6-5,ASRVGGAGGREQF
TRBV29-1,SVGWGQGSNEKLF
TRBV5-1,ASSFTSGRTYNEQF
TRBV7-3,ASSRSGRALDEQF
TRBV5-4,ASSLGGTVYQETQY
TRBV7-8,ASSPPRAGGLAKADTQY
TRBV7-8,ASSLAAAGYNEQF
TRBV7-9,ASSLDRAYNEQF
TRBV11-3,ASSFGLAGEQY
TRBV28,ASSLWGRGGMRDGYT